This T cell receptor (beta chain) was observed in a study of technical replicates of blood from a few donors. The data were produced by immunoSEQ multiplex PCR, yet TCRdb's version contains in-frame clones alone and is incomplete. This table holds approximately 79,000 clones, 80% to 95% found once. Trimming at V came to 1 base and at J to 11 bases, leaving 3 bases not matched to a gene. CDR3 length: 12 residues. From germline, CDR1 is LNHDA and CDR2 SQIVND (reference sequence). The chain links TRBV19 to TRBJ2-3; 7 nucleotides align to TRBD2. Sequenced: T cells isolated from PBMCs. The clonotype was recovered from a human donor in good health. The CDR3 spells CASSIGPSGQYF. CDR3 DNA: TGTGCCAGTAGTATAGGGCCTAGCGGGCAGTATTTT.